This entry features one T cell receptor (beta chain) sequence. These data belong to a study of shared clonotypes between healthy human individuals. Study-wide background: Plates per donor: three CD4 naive, three CD4 memory, two CD8 naive, one CD8 memory.

Genomic DNA per cell subset filled all wells of several immunoSEQ plates. Authors' methods: ImmunoSEQ output lacked quality scores and full-length reads, limiting matched filtering. The protocol was immunoSEQ multiplex PCR, while the TCRdb copy is restricted to in-frame clones and leaves out a portion. That table supplies the V and J calls and clone size; D and trimming were determined from the DNA. The sample lists more than 1,200,000 clones; about 98.5% were seen once. In germline, CDR1 is SGDLS, CDR2 YYNGEE. The ends were cut back, 4 bases at V and 0 bases at J, with 6 bases in the middle. The CDR3 totals 13 residues.

The clonotype originates from a man under 40 in good health. V usage is TRBV9 and J usage is TRBJ2-3; D is ambiguous. The sample consisted of naive CD4+ T cells sorted from blood. Subset specified: CD45RA+ positively selected. In nucleotides, the CDR3 is TGTGCCAGCAGCCTAATAAGCACAGATACGCAGTATTTT. This encodes CASSLISTDTQYF.